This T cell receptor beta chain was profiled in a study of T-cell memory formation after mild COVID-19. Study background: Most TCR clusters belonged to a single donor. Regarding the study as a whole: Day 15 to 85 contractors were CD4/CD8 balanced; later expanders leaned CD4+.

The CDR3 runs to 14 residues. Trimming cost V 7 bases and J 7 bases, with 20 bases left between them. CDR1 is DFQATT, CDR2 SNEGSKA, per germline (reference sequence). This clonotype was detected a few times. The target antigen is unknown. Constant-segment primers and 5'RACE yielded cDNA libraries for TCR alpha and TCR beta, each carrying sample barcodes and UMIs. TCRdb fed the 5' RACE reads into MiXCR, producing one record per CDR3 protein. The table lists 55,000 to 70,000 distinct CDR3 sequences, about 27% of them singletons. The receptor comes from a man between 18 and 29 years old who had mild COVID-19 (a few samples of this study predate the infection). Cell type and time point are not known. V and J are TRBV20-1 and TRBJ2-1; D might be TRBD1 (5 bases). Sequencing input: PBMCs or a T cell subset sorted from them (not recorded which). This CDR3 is CSDRTWGPGNEQFF. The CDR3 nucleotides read TGCAGTGATCGTACGTGGGGCCCTGGGAATGAGCAGTTCTTC.